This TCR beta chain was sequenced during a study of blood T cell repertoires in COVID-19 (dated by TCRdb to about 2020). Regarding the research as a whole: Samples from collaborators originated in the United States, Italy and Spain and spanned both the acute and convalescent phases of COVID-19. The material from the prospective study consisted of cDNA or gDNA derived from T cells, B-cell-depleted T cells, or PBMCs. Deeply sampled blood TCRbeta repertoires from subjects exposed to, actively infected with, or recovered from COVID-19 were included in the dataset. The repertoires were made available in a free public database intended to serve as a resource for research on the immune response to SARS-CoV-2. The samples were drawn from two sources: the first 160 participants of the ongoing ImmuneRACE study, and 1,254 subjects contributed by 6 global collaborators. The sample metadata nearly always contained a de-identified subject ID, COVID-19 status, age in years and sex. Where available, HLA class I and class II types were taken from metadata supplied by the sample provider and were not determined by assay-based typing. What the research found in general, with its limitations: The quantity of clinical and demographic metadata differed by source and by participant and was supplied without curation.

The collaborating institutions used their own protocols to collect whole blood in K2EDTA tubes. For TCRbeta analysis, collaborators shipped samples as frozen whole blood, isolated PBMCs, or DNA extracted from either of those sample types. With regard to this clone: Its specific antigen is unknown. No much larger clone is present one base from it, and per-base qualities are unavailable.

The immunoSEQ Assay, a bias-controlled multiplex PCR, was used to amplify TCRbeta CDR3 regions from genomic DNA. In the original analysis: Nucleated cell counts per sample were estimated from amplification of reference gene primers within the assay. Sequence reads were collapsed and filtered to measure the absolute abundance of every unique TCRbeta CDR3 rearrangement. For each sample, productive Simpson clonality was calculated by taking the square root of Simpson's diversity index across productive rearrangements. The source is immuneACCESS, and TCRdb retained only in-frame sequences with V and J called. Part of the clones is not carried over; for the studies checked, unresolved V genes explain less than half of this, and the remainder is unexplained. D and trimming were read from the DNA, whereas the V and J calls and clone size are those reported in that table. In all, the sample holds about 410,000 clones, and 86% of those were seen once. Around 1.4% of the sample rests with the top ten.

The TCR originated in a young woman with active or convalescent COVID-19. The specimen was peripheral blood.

Here the CDR3 is given as CASSVGGSEAFF. The nucleotide sequence is TGCGCCAGCAGCGTAGGGGGTTCTGAAGCTTTCTTT. This sequence uses TRBV5-1 and TRBJ1-1; TRBD1 could be the D gene, as 6 bases match. Trimming removed 4 bases from V and 6 bases from J, leaving 10 bases between the germline ends. The CDR3 goes from the cysteine to the phenylalanine over 12 residues. The CDR3 DNA has 36 bases and is translated from base 1. The CDR1 and CDR2 encoded by the germline V gene are SGHRS and YFSETQ.